This TCR beta chain was sequenced during a study of blood T cell repertoires in COVID-19. Study information: Samples taken during acute and convalescent COVID-19 were collected in the United States, Italy and Spain.

The germline V and J ends were trimmed by 3 bases and 4 bases, with 12 bases remaining between them. The CDR3 is 13 residues long. Germline-derived CDR1 and CDR2 are SQVTM and ANQGSEA. In its sample, this clone was seen a few times. The study drew participants aged about 18 to 90 years from under 30 US areas. The study assigned cohorts using participant-reported clinical history. Assay: immunoSEQ multiplex PCR; the TCRdb copy retains only in-frame clones and omits some. This table holds fewer than 250,000 clones, 80% found once. This receptor was obtained from a middle-aged woman with acute COVID-19. Sequenced: PBMCs or T cells enriched from blood (not recorded which). The chain couples TRBV29-1 to TRBJ1-2; D is ambiguous. CDR3 DNA sequence: TGCAGCGTTGACGGGGTTTCGGGCTATGGCTACACCTTC. Amino acid sequence: CSVDGVSGYGYTF.